This TCR beta chain appears in the sequencing data of a study of CD8+ T cells in alopecia areata. Across the study: The drug, tofacitinib, lasted 6 to 18 months, followed by 6 months off drug. The study's findings and limits: How baseline CD8+ expansion relates to response remains uncertain (there was one nonresponder).

Concerning this clone itself: Its antigen is unknown.

Treatment in this sample: oral pan-JAK inhibitor, 5-10 mg twice daily. Reverse transcription of extracted RNA yielded cDNA, which provided the sequencing template. Generated by immunoSEQ multiplex PCR, the TCRdb table keeps only in-frame clones and is missing some. The table lists 200,000 or so clones, 58% of them singletons. The CDR3 has 15 amino acids. The junction had 7 bases not matched to a gene; V was cut back by 5 bases and J by 3 bases. The germline V gene has CDR1 SGHVS and CDR2 FQNEAQ. This specimen was CD4+ T cells sorted from blood, taken at week 24, from a patient treated with tofacitinib. The receptor was isolated from a human donor with alopecia areata. The J gene is TRBJ2-5, the V gene TRBV7-8, with 9 bases lining up with TRBD1. The CDR3 loop is CASSTGTGWEETQYF. The DNA for the CDR3 is TGTGCCAGCAGCACCGGGACAGGGTGGGAAGAGACCCAGTACTTC. Complete variable domain (other parts from reference TRBV7-8 and TRBJ2-5): GAGVSQSPRYKVAKRGQDVALRCDPISGHVSLFWYQQALGQGPEFLTYFQNEAQLDKSGLPSDRFFAERPEGSVSTLKIQRTQQEDSAVYLCASSTGTGWEETQYFGPGTRLLVL.